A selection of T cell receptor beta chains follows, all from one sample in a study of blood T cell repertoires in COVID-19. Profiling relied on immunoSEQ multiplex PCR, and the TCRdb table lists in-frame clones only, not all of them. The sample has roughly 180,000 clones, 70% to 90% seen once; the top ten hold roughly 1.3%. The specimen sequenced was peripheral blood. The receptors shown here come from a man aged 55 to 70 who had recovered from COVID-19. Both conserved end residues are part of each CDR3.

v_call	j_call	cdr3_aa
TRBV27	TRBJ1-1	CASSLMRLTEAFF
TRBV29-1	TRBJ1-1	CSVGQPNTEAFF
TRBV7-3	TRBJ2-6	CASSPRPGQGAFGANVLTF
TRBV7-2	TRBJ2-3	CASSLVQDSTDTQYF
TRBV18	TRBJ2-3	CASSRGRDTDTQYF
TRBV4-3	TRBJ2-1	CASSLRRGLEQFF
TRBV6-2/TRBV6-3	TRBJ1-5	CASSYPAGDNQPQHF
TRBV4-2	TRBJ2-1	CASSLRRAAGGLENEQFF
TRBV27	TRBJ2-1	CASSLGRGGGNNEQFF
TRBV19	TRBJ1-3	CASSSRGQGAGNTIYF
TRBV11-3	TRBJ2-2	CASSPDSGELFF
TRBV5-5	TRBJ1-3	CASSLRGISGNTIYF
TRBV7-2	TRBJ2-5	CASSLVPGKQETQYF
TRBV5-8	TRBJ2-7	CASSLAAGWDIKQYF
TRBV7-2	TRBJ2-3	CASSLVLWPRTDTQYF
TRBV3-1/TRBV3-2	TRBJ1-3	CASSQVARGLIPIYF
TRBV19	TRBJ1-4	CASNHRHGYNEKLFF
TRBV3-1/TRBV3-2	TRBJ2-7	CASSQGLAGGAYEQYF
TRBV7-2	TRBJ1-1	CASSHGSPGLGSVTEAFF
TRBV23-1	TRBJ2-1	CASTSRSSGGSYNEQFF
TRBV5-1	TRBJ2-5	CASSFGSAGERETQYF
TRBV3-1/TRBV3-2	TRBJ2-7	CASSESGADGTYEQYF
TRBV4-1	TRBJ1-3	CASSQGEGNTIYF
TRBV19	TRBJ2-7	CASSIGQGGYEQYF
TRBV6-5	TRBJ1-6	CASTRDFPNSPLHF
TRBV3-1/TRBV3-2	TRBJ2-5	CASSQGLSGEAEETQYF
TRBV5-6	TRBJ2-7	CASSFWRGGPSYYEQYF
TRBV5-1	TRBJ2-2	CASSYDRGTGELFF
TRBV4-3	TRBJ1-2	CASSQDLRGEYGYTF
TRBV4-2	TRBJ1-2	CASSQADFYGYTF
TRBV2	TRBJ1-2	CASSHPGQGLVGYTF
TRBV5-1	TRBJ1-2	CASSFGTGGNYGYTF
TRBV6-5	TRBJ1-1	CASSPSLSTGEAFF
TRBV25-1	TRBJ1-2	CASSFTGKGYTF
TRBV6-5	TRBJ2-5	CASKGTPARETQYF
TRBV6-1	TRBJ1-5	CASSELTGSHQPQHF
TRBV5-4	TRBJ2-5	CASRSTPITGGRETQYF
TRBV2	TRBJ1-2	CASRADSPRYGYTF
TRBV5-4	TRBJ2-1	CASSRQGSVNEQFF
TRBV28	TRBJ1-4	CASSGPDRGNYEKLFF
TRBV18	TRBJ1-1	CASSPVQANTEAFF
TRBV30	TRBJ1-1	CAWREGGGVGTEAFF
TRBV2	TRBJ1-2	CASSDPGAGRSEGYTF
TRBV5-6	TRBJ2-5	CASSLGGVAYF
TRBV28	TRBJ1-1	CASSLPGMNTEAFF
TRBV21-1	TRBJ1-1	CASSKEDRGLTEAFF